This T cell receptor beta chain was sequenced for a study of blood T cells in healthy people across ages (dated by TCRdb to the mid-2010s). General notes on the study: In model experiments, roughly one uniquely barcoded TCR beta cDNA molecule per two T cells was captured by template switching. To track age-related changes in TCR beta repertoire diversity, the study relied on deep sequencing normalized with unique cDNA molecular identifiers. Two additional independent replicas of 1 million unique cDNA reads from the same blood draw were analyzed for two donors (one aged 18 to 30 and one aged 80 or older). To avoid experimental bias, donors of different ages were randomly spread across the sequencing lanes. Donors were grouped into four age groups: young (average roughly 15 years), middle-aged (about 38), aged (over 55) and long-lived (approximately 75).

On the study overall, not on this receptor specifically: Since profiling was done on bulk unsorted PBMCs, naive and antigen-experienced compartments could not be conclusively compared. Compared with the aged group, the long-lived group had more naive CD4+ T cells, fewer expanded clones and increased TCR diversity, a pattern suggesting age selection. Because the CMV infection status of the donors was unknown, age-related changes in expanded clonotypes may potentially have been confounded. As age increased, observed TCR beta diversity per million T cells dropped in a roughly linear way, and a significant reduction was already evident by age about 40. Observed TCR beta diversity correlated strongly with the percentage of naive T cells measured by flow cytometry. Estimates of total diversity based on one million sequenced T cells were considered lower bounds and underestimates.

For this clonotype: The specificity of this receptor is unknown. Base qualities are not at hand, and no much larger clone is one base apart.

Looking up the germline V gene yields CDR1 SGHVS and CDR2 FNYEAQ. Between the V and J ends, shortened by 6 bases and 12 bases respectively, the junction contains 15 bases. The cysteine opens and the phenylalanine closes a CDR3 of 12 amino acids. Here the CDR3 DNA is all that survives: 36 bases in frame from base 1. Library creation used 5' RACE. The data were produced on an Illumina HiSeq 2500. The second PCR ran for about 6 to 11 cycles and used a J-beta primer mix along with a sample-barcoded 5' primer. A unique molecular identifier was introduced onto each TCR beta cDNA molecule by a template-switch 5' adaptor carrying 12 random nucleotides. Each sample yielded at least 2.5 million CDR3-containing paired-end reads. First-strand cDNA synthesis was performed from all RNA using the Mint cDNA synthesis kit, with priming by a TRBC-specific oligonucleotide. All cDNA was treated with uracil-DNA glycosylase and then went through a first 18-cycle PCR with the universal primers M1SS and BC2_uni_R. For the original study's pipeline: Normalization of each sample was performed by random selection of 1 million high-quality reads, each carrying a distinct molecular identifier. Reads with shared molecular identifiers were discarded instead of being binned into consensus sequences. MiTCR, with a Q25 quality threshold and the strictest error-elimination algorithm, was used for CDR3 identification, clonotype clustering and error correction. A nonparametric unseen species model with Euler transformation was used to estimate lower-bound total TCR beta diversity. Using fastp trimming at Q25 and MiXCR clonotype assembly, TCRdb reanalyzed the public sequencing data and kept in-frame beta chains. When rows share a CDR3 protein, they turn into one entry using the most common DNA and genes. TCRdb, not the original authors, processed these V and J calls. Across this sample there are just over 800,000 distinct CDR3 sequences, with under 80% seen only once. The ten largest make up 28% of the sample.

The donors were roughly 40 Caucasian individuals from Russia, aged roughly 6 to 90 years, who were systemically healthy. About 10 milliliters of peripheral blood were collected from each donor into EDTA-treated Vacutainer tubes. Ficoll-Paque density-gradient centrifugation was used to isolate PBMCs, with at least 6.5 million per sample. Trizol reagent was used to extract total RNA from PBMCs, with at least 6 micrograms per sample. For every donor, an aliquot of PBMCs went through flow cytometry to measure the percentages of naive CD45RAhigh/CD27high T cells. Sample: blood. This sequence uses TRBV7-6 and TRBJ2-1; confidence is insufficient to name the D gene. The clonotype originates from a young man in good health. The CDR3 region: CASSFEHAAQFF. The nucleotide sequence is given as TGTGCCAGCAGTTTCGAGCATGCGGCGCAGTTCTTC.